A selection of T cell receptor beta chains follows, all from one sample in a study of beta chain features in type 1 diabetes. TCRdb's copy holds only in-frame clones and misses some; the assay was immunoSEQ multiplex PCR. The table lists 600,000 to 700,000 clones, around 11% of them singletons, with roughly 0.11% in the top ten. The sample was naive CD4+ T cells from blood. These receptors were taken from a man aged 25-40 years with type 1 diabetes. Each CDR3 is given with its conserved first and last residue. The order of the fields is clone size, V gene, D gene, J gene, CDR3 DNA, CDR3 protein. A D gene is named only where the DNA matches it firmly. Clone size appears in some rows only: once, few, many, or a class for an expanded clone.

clone_size: few; v_call: TRBV6-6; d_call: .; j_call: TRBJ2-7; cdr3_nt: TGTGCCAGCAGTTACTCTAAATCCGCAGGGGGGGACGAGCAGTACTTC; cdr3_aa: CASSYSKSAGGDEQYF
clone_size: .; v_call: TRBV30; d_call: .; j_call: TRBJ1-2; cdr3_nt: TGTGCCTGGACTAAGGCTGTTGCGGGGCACTATGGCTACACCTTC; cdr3_aa: CAWTKAVAGHYGYTF
clone_size: .; v_call: TRBV29-1; d_call: .; j_call: TRBJ1-4; cdr3_nt: TGCAGCGTTATCGGGACGGCGACAACTAATGAAAAACTGTTTTTT; cdr3_aa: CSVIGTATTNEKLFF
clone_size: .; v_call: TRBV19; d_call: TRBD1; j_call: TRBJ2-5; cdr3_nt: TGTGCCAGTAGTAATCGTGGGACAGGGAGTTTGGAGACCCAGTACTTC; cdr3_aa: CASSNRGTGSLETQYF
clone_size: .; v_call: TRBV21-1; d_call: .; j_call: TRBJ1-5; cdr3_nt: TGTGCCAGCAGTGGGGGCTCTTACTGTCAGCCCCAGCATTTT; cdr3_aa: CASSGGSYCQPQHF
clone_size: few; v_call: TRBV6-5; d_call: TRBD1; j_call: TRBJ2-7; cdr3_nt: TGTGCCAGCAGTTCTCCGGGACAGGGGGTGTACGAGCAGTACTTC; cdr3_aa: CASSSPGQGVYEQYF
clone_size: .; v_call: TRBV6-1; d_call: .; j_call: TRBJ1-2; cdr3_nt: TGTGCCAGCAGTGACGTACTCCGGGACGGAAACTATGGCTACACCTTC; cdr3_aa: CASSDVLRDGNYGYTF
clone_size: few; v_call: TRBV5-6; d_call: .; j_call: TRBJ2-3; cdr3_nt: TGTGCCAGCAGCTTCCCGGGATCCTTCACAGATACGCAGTATTTT; cdr3_aa: CASSFPGSFTDTQYF
clone_size: few; v_call: TRBV2; d_call: TRBD1; j_call: TRBJ2-1; cdr3_nt: TGTGCCAGCAGTGCCCTGACAGGGTCGAGCAATGAGCAGTTCTTC; cdr3_aa: CASSALTGSSNEQFF
clone_size: .; v_call: TRBV7-3; d_call: TRBD2; j_call: TRBJ2-5; cdr3_nt: TGTGCCAGCAGCCCGGGACTAGCGGGGGCCCCACAAGAGACCCAGTACTTC; cdr3_aa: CASSPGLAGAPQETQYF
clone_size: .; v_call: TRBV7-6; d_call: TRBD1; j_call: TRBJ1-1; cdr3_nt: TGTGCCAGCAGTTCCCTCCGGGACAGGTTAGGGAACACTGAAGCTTTCTTT; cdr3_aa: CASSSLRDRLGNTEAFF
clone_size: .; v_call: TRBV4-2; d_call: .; j_call: TRBJ2-3; cdr3_nt: TGTGCCAGCAGCCTAGGGACCTTCCCGAGCACAGATACGCAGTATTTT; cdr3_aa: CASSLGTFPSTDTQYF
clone_size: .; v_call: TRBV7-9; d_call: .; j_call: TRBJ1-6; cdr3_nt: TGTGCCAGCAGCTTAGCAGGGAATTCACCCCTCCACTTT; cdr3_aa: CASSLAGNSPLHF
clone_size: .; v_call: TRBV30; d_call: TRBD2; j_call: TRBJ2-1; cdr3_nt: TGTGCCTGGAGTGTACTTGCGGGGGGCGTGGATGAGCAGTTCTTC; cdr3_aa: CAWSVLAGGVDEQFF
clone_size: few; v_call: TRBV6-5; d_call: TRBD1; j_call: TRBJ2-3; cdr3_nt: TGTGCCAGCAGTTACGTTGGACAGGGGGGAGATACGCAGTATTTT; cdr3_aa: CASSYVGQGGDTQYF
clone_size: .; v_call: TRBV10-3; d_call: .; j_call: TRBJ2-3; cdr3_nt: TGTGCCATCAGTGAGTCGAGCGCATACACAGATACGCAGTATTTT; cdr3_aa: CAISESSAYTDTQYF
clone_size: .; v_call: TRBV28; d_call: .; j_call: TRBJ2-5; cdr3_nt: TGTGCCAGCAGCATGGTAGGGGTTGGAGAGACCCAGTACTTC; cdr3_aa: CASSMVGVGETQYF
clone_size: .; v_call: TRBV6-5; d_call: .; j_call: TRBJ2-1; cdr3_nt: TGTGCCAGCAGAGATAACAGGTTCTCCTACAATGAGCAGTTCTTC; cdr3_aa: CASRDNRFSYNEQFF
clone_size: few; v_call: TRBV25-1; d_call: TRBD1; j_call: TRBJ1-6; cdr3_nt: TGTGCCAGCTCAGGACAGGGGTTGGGTTCACCCCTCCACTTT; cdr3_aa: CASSGQGLGSPLHF
clone_size: few; v_call: TRBV7-9; d_call: TRBD2; j_call: TRBJ2-4; cdr3_nt: TGTGCCAGCAGCTCCACACCAAGCGGGGTAGCCAAAAACATTCAGTACTTC; cdr3_aa: CASSSTPSGVAKNIQYF
clone_size: few; v_call: TRBV13; d_call: TRBD2; j_call: TRBJ2-7; cdr3_nt: TGTGCCAGCAGCTTGATGACTAGCGGCTCCTACGAGCAGTACTTC; cdr3_aa: CASSLMTSGSYEQYF
clone_size: few; v_call: TRBV7-9; d_call: .; j_call: TRBJ1-6; cdr3_nt: TGTGCCAGCAGCGAACGACTACAGGATTCACCCCTCCACTTT; cdr3_aa: CASSERLQDSPLHF
clone_size: .; v_call: TRBV30; d_call: .; j_call: TRBJ1-6; cdr3_nt: TGTGCCTGGGCCCGGGACCCTTCTTCACCCCTCCACTTT; cdr3_aa: CAWARDPSSPLHF
clone_size: .; v_call: TRBV14; d_call: .; j_call: TRBJ2-7; cdr3_nt: TGTGCCAGCAGCCTTCTCAGCACAGATTACGAGCAGTACTTC; cdr3_aa: CASSLLSTDYEQYF
clone_size: few; v_call: TRBV7-2; d_call: TRBD1; j_call: TRBJ2-7; cdr3_nt: TGTGCCAGCAGCCCTACCACAGGGGCGGCCTACGAGCAGTACTTC; cdr3_aa: CASSPTTGAAYEQYF
clone_size: .; v_call: TRBV25-1; d_call: TRBD1; j_call: TRBJ1-2; cdr3_nt: TGTGCCAGCAGTGAATATTCGACAGGGCCGGGTGGCTACACCTTC; cdr3_aa: CASSEYSTGPGGYTF
clone_size: .; v_call: TRBV18; d_call: .; j_call: TRBJ1-3; cdr3_nt: TGTGCCAGCTCACCAGCATCGGAAACCTCTGGAAACACCATATATTTT; cdr3_aa: CASSPASETSGNTIYF
clone_size: .; v_call: TRBV30; d_call: .; j_call: TRBJ1-2; cdr3_nt: TGTGCCTGGAGTGGGCAGGGTTATGGCTACACCTTC; cdr3_aa: CAWSGQGYGYTF
clone_size: .; v_call: TRBV7-2; d_call: TRBD1; j_call: TRBJ2-5; cdr3_nt: TGTGCCAGCAGCCTACGTCGGACAGGGCTACAAGAGACCCAGTACTTC; cdr3_aa: CASSLRRTGLQETQYF
clone_size: few; v_call: TRBV10-3; d_call: TRBD2; j_call: TRBJ2-3; cdr3_nt: TGTGCCATCAGTGAGTCTGGCCTAGCGGGGTCCTGGGATACGCAGTATTTT; cdr3_aa: CAISESGLAGSWDTQYF
clone_size: few; v_call: TRBV5-1; d_call: .; j_call: TRBJ2-2; cdr3_nt: TGCGCCAGCAGCTCCCCACAGGGGAACACCGGGGAGCTGTTTTTT; cdr3_aa: CASSSPQGNTGELFF
clone_size: .; v_call: TRBV5-4; d_call: .; j_call: TRBJ2-1; cdr3_nt: TGTGCCAGCAGCTCACCCACCAGGGGCAATGAGCAGTTCTTC; cdr3_aa: CASSSPTRGNEQFF
clone_size: .; v_call: TRBV29-1; d_call: TRBD2; j_call: TRBJ2-3; cdr3_nt: TGCAGCGTAGGGACTATCACAGATACGCAGTATTTT; cdr3_aa: CSVGTITDTQYF